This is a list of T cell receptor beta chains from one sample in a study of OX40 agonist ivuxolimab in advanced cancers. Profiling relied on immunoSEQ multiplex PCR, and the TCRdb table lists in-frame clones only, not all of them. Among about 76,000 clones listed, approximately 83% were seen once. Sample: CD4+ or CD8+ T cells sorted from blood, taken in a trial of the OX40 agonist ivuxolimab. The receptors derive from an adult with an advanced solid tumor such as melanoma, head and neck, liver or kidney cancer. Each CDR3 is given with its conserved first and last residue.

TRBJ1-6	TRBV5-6	CASSLDRGISPLHF
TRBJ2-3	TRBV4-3	CASRWELHTDTQYF
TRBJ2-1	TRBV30	CAWSVWRGGSSGQFF
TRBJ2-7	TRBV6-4	CASTEGQRGSSYEQYF
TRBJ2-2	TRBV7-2	CASSLHRENTGELFF
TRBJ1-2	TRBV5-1	CASSLEGHNNYGYTF
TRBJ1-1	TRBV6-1	CASSATGAGEKEAFF
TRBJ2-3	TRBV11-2	CASSLAGRGMTDTQYF
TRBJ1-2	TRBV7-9	CASSPILPNYGYTF
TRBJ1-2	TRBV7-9	CASTGSNCGYTF
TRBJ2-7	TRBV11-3	CASSRFSNYEQYF
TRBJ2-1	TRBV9	CASSVETRGYNEQFF
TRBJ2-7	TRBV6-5	CASSYRREGTYEQYF
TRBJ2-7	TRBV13	CASSPRDRGPYEQYF
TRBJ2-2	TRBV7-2	CASRRQGAEAGELFF
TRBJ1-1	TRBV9	CASSAGGQSTEAFF
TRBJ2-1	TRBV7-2	CASSLPDRGTHEQFF
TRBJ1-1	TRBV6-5	CASSNTGGTEAFF
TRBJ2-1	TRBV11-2	CASSFKWASEAIGEQFF
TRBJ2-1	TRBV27	CASSLRTGTDSYNEQFF
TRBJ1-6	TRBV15	CATTPETTSPLHF
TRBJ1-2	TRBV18	CASLLDLITAEGYTF
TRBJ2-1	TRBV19	CASSGTGALYNEQFF
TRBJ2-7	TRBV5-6	CASRRFPGTSGQAYEQYF
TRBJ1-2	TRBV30	CAWSLYRVNYGYTF
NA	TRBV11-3	CASSLLAVSYEQYF
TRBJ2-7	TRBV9	CASSSSDKDEQYF
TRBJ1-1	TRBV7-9	CASSLSQDPGITEAFF
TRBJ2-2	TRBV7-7	CASSPGRGTGQNTGELFF
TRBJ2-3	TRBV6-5	CASSYQPSGGTDTQYF
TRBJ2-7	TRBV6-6	CASRRDRTGEQYF
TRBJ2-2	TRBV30	CAWSGGETYANTGELFF
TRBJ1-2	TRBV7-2	CASSLMGGSGGGYTF
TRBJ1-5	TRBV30	CAWSPPTALYSNQPQHF
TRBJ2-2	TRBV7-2	CASSLEVGTGELFF
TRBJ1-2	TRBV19	CAVSRSRASTGIYGYTF
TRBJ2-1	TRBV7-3	CASGTAGLYNEQFF
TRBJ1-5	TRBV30	CAWSRRGQGVDQPQHF
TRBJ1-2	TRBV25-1	CASSERGTGGFYGYTF
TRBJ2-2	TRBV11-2	CASSFLSWSGELFF
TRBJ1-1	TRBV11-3	CASSLEPGPNTEAFF
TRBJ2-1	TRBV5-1	CASSANMAGGYNEQFF
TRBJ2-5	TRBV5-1	CASSSERRTQYF
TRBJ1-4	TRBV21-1	CASSKEWPLNEKLFF
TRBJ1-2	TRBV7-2	CASSLEGRHGYTF
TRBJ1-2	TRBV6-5	CASTRGTGANYGYTF
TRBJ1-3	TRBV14	CASSQAGNPGNTIYF
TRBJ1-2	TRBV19	CASSIPGSTYGYTF
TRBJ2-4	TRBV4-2	CASSQVDRGTPFKNIQYF
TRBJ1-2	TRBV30	CAWGGYGYTF
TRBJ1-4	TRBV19	CASKSREKLFF